This T cell receptor (beta chain) appears in the sequencing data of a study of cytomegalovirus exposure and HLA in healthy donors. Study information: Among the roughly 400 genotyped donors, 70% to 90% were placed in the Caucasian-associated ancestry cluster.

A note on this clone: Its antigen is not identified.

J gave up 6 bases and V 2 bases, and 10 bases lay outside the gene matches. From germline, CDR1 is MNHNY and CDR2 SVGAGI (reference sequence). The CDR3 is 15 residues long. Study outcomes and limitations: The authors later found HLA-associated TCR beta chains more clonally expanded than equally common others. In a later analysis, a genetic analysis reported fewer productive-TCR N-insertions in an Asian-associated ancestry cluster than the cohort average.

In the PCR, 60 Vbeta and 13 Jbeta primers were used. Assay: immunoSEQ multiplex PCR; the TCRdb copy retains only in-frame clones and omits some. This table holds 150,000 to 200,000 clones, approximately 11% found once. The specimen sequenced was PBMCs. The TCR originated in a man aged 50 to 59 in good health and CMV-seropositive. The V gene is TRBV6-6, the J gene TRBJ2-7, with 7 positions matching TRBD1. The CDR3 spells CASSYEGTRGPEQYF. The CDR3 nucleotides read TGTGCCAGCAGTTACGAGGGGACAAGGGGGCCCGAGCAGTACTTC.